Following are 5 T cell receptor beta chains from one sample sequenced in a study of beta chain features in type 1 diabetes. Whole-study results and caveats: All four CD4+ subsets from Type 1 diabetes patients carried moderately but significantly shorter TCRB CDR3s.

Their recognized antigens are unknown. Sequencing targeted expressed TCRB transcripts, as all isolated RNA had been reverse transcribed. Clones were read by immunoSEQ multiplex PCR, and TCRdb kept only the in-frame ones, dropping some. The sample records about 660,000 clones, about 14% being singletons. The specimen sequenced was naive CD4+ T cells from blood. Receptor source: a man younger than 30 with type 1 diabetes.

This clone has more than one count but fewer than ten. The genes are TRBV4-3 and TRBJ2-1, with TRBD2 matching 8 bases. V was clipped by 3 bases and J by 1 base; unmatched bases: 5. Germline lookup yields CDR1 LGHNA and CDR2 YSLEER. The CDR3 consists of 16 residues. CDR3 in DNA: TGCGCCAGCAGCCAGGCGTTAGCGGGGTCCTACAATGAGCAGTTCTTC. Protein: CASSQALAGSYNEQFF.

In this sample, this clone turned up a few times. The V call is TRBV5-4, the J call TRBJ2-7, with 10 nucleotides matching TRBD2. The CDR3 runs 19 residues. Germline CDR1 is SGHNT and CDR2 is YYREEE (reference sequence). V shed 2 bases and J 5 bases; nucleotides not matched to a gene: 19. The CDR3 sequence is CASSLTTRTETSGSDEQYF. Here the CDR3 DNA reads TGTGCCAGCAGCTTAACTACGAGGACGGAGACTAGCGGGTCCGACGAGCAGTACTTC.

This clone was seen a handful of times. The chain combines TRBV30 with TRBJ2-7, with 8 positions matching TRBD2. This CDR3 comprises 11 residues. Germline CDR1 is GTSNPN and CDR2 is SVGIG (reference sequence). The CDR3 region is CASGGTYEQYF. The CDR3 nucleotides read TGTGCATCGGGAGGGACCTACGAGCAGTACTTC.

This chain links TRBV29-1 with TRBJ1-1; a possible D gene is TRBD1 (6 bases). V lost 6 bases and J 8 bases, leaving 16 bases between the germline ends. CDR1 is SQVTM and CDR2 is ANQGSEA in the germline V gene. The CDR3 totals 12 residues. CDR3 bases: TGCAGCGTAGACTCCGGGACAAGGGAAGCTTTCTTT. This sequence encodes CSVDSGTREAFF.

This clone was observed a handful of times. The rearrangement links TRBV29-1 to TRBJ2-7; D might be TRBD2 (7 bases). V shed 6 bases and J shed 4 bases, with 19 bases lying between them. The CDR3 is 14 residues long. CDR1 and CDR2 (germline): SQVTM, ANQGSEA. The CDR3 is CSVQDRFGGYEQYF. The DNA of the CDR3 is TGCAGCGTACAAGACAGGTTCGGGGGGTACGAGCAGTACTTC.